These 26 T cell receptor beta chains were all obtained from the same sample, sequenced in a study of T cell responses to AZD1222 COVID-19 vaccine (dated by TCRdb to the early 2020s). In light of the paper, this sample's time point label describes: baseline before first vaccination. The method behind the library was the immunoSEQ multiplex PCR assay. In its TCRdb copy, this immuneACCESS table keeps in-frame sequences only and misses some clones. Where compared with another copy, unresolved V genes explain less than half of these, and the others have no known cause. The sample table lists roughly 120,000 clones, about 86% of them with a count of one. The ten largest clones take up roughly 12% of the sample. The material was peripheral blood, obtained on day 0 of AZD1222 vaccination. These receptors all come from an adult in good health.

The J gene is TRBJ1-2, the V gene TRBV14; D is uncertain. This CDR3 spans 15 amino acids. V gave up 1 base and J gave up 8 bases, with 17 bases separating them. CDR1 SGHDN and CDR2 FVKESK come from the germline V gene. CDR3 residues: CASSQAPGSLWGYTF. The CDR3, as DNA: TGTGCCAGCAGCCAAGCGCCCGGGAGTTTGTGGGGCTACACCTTC.

The CDR3 loop reads CASSRGQGPYEQYF. CDR3 bases: TGCGCCAGCAGCCGCGGACAGGGACCCTACGAGCAGTACTTC. This chain uses TRBV4-3 with TRBJ2-7; 8 positions match TRBD1. CDR3 size: 14 residues. After removal of 4 bases from V and 2 bases from J, the junction contained 4 bases not matched to a gene. The germline CDR1 and CDR2 sequences are LGHNA and YSLEER.

The chain has TRBV14 and TRBJ2-2, with 10 bases lining up with TRBD2. After removal of 0 bases from V and 5 bases from J, the junction contained 6 bases not matched to a gene. Germline lookup yields CDR1 SGHDN and CDR2 FVKESK. The CDR3 is 17 residues long. In DNA, the CDR3 is TGTGCCAGCAGCCAAGATCGGCTAGCGGGAGTAACCGGGGAGCTGTTTTTT. It codes for CASSQDRLAGVTGELFF.

The V gene is TRBV28, the J gene TRBJ1-2; weak D call: TRBD1 (5 bases). The CDR3 contains 13 residues. Trimming removed 0 bases from V and 6 bases from J, with 8 bases in between. Germline V gene sequence: CDR1 MDHEN, CDR2 SYDVKM. The CDR3 region is CASSLWPGNGYTF. The DNA for the CDR3 is TGTGCCAGCAGTTTATGGCCAGGGAATGGCTACACCTTC.

This chain joins TRBV6-5 and TRBJ2-7; 8 bases are shared with TRBD1. Trimming removed 5 bases from V and 3 bases from J; junction bases left unmatched: 3. The CDR3 contains 13 residues. Germline V gene lookup returns CDR1 MNHEY and CDR2 SVGAGI. CDR3 loop: CASSPGTGYEQYF. As DNA, the CDR3 is TGTGCCAGCAGTCCCGGGACAGGCTACGAGCAGTACTTC.

This sequence joins TRBV6-1 and TRBJ2-1, with 13 positions matching TRBD2. The junction had 8 bases not matched to a gene; V was cut back by 4 bases and J by 8 bases. Germline values: CDR1 MNHNS, CDR2 SASEGT. This CDR3 has 16 residues. CDR3 sequence: CASSAWTSGRWDEQFF. The DNA for the CDR3 is TGTGCCAGCAGTGCCTGGACTAGCGGGAGATGGGATGAGCAGTTCTTC.

V gene TRBV5-6 combines with J gene TRBJ1-6; D remains unclear. Germline V gene data show CDR1 as SGHDT and CDR2 as YYEEEE. The CDR3 is made up of 16 amino acids. Trimming pared 6 bases from V and 0 bases from J, leaving 13 bases between. The CDR3 protein is CASISFSFSYNSPLHF. The CDR3 nucleotides read TGTGCCAGCATTTCCTTCAGTTTCTCCTATAATTCACCCCTCCACTTT.

This sequence joins TRBV30 and TRBJ1-4; a weak D match, TRBD1 (5 bases). The germline V gene has CDR1 GTSNPN and CDR2 SVGIG (reference sequence). The V end was cut by 1 base, the J end by 0 bases, with 15 bases between. This CDR3 region has 17 residues. The DNA of the CDR3 is TGTGCCTGGAGTGATCGTACAGGCCGAGCAACTAATGAAAAACTGTTTTTT. It codes for CAWSDRTGRATNEKLFF.

The chain combines TRBV7-8 with TRBJ1-4; D is unresolved. Looked up from germline, CDR1 is SGHVS and CDR2 is FQNEAQ. The V end lost 6 bases, the J end lost 1 base, and 9 bases lay between the germline ends. This CDR3 has 14 residues. The CDR3 protein is CASSTVETNEKLFF. CDR3 coding DNA: TGTGCCAGCAGTACGGTGGAAACTAATGAAAAACTGTTTTTT.

The CDR3 protein is CASSQDLSGTDTQYF. CDR3 in DNA: TGTGCCAGCAGCCAAGATCTTAGCGGCACAGATACGCAGTATTTT. The J gene is TRBJ2-3, the V gene TRBV14, with D possibly being TRBD2 (5 bases). The CDR3 is 15 amino acids. In germline, CDR1 is SGHDN, CDR2 FVKESK. Trimming shortened V by 0 bases and J by 1 base, and 8 bases separated the two germline ends.

J is TRBJ2-7 and V is TRBV7-8; maybe TRBD2 (5 bases). V shed 4 bases and J shed 3 bases, with 13 bases lying between them. Germline assignment: CDR1 SGHVS and CDR2 FQNEAQ. There are 14 residues in the CDR3. For the CDR3, the DNA is TGTGCCAGCAGCTCGGGCCTGGAGGACTACGAGCAGTACTTC. The encoded protein is CASSSGLEDYEQYF. The full variable domain, completed using reference TRBV7-8 and TRBJ2-7, is GAGVSQSPRYKVAKRGQDVALRCDPISGHVSLFWYQQALGQGPEFLTYFQNEAQLDKSGLPSDRFFAERPEGSVSTLKIQRTQQEDSAVYLCASSSGLEDYEQYFGPGTRLTVT.

This chain links TRBV28 with TRBJ2-1; 7 bases fit TRBD2. CDR3 length equals 14 residues. Per germline, CDR1 MDHEN and CDR2 SYDVKM. Losses at the gene ends were 2 bases for V and 4 bases for J; bases not matched to a gene: 2. CDR3 DNA: TGTGCCAGCAGTTTAGGGAGGGATTACAATGAGCAGTTCTTC. Its protein is CASSLGRDYNEQFF. The whole variable domain, remainder taken from reference TRBV28 and TRBJ2-1, is DVKVTQSSRYLVKRTGEKVFLECVQDMDHENMFWYRQDPGLGLRLIYFSYDVKMKEKGDIPEGYSVSREKKERFSLILESASTNQTSMYLCASSLGRDYNEQFFGPGTRLTVL.

This clone was seen only a few times. The chain combines TRBV5-8 with TRBJ1-5; TRBD1 might be the D (6 bases). The V gene lost 6 bases and the J gene lost 1 base, with 20 bases spanning the gap. The CDR3 runs 17 residues. Germline CDR1 SGHTS, CDR2 YDEGEE. CDR3 nucleotide sequence: TGTGCCAGCACCCTTTCACAGGGATTATCAAGCAATCAGCCCCAGCATTTT. Protein: CASTLSQGLSSNQPQHF. Full variable domain (remainder filled in from reference TRBV5-8 and TRBJ1-5): EAGVTQSPTHLIKTRGQQATLRCSPISGHTSVYWYQQALGLGLQFLLWYDEGEERNRGNFPPRFSGRQFPNYSSELNVNALELEDSALYLCASTLSQGLSSNQPQHFGDGTRLSIL.

This sequence joins TRBV5-1 and TRBJ1-1, with 7 bases lining up with TRBD1. In germline, CDR1 is SGHRS, CDR2 YFSETQ. The CDR3 runs to 15 residues. J gave up 4 bases and V 0 bases, and 6 bases lay outside the gene matches. CDR3 nucleotides: TGCGCCAGCAGCTTGGACAGGGGCTCGGGCACTGAAGCTTTCTTT. Encoded protein: CASSLDRGSGTEAFF.

The rearrangement joins TRBV15 to TRBJ2-7, with D possibly being TRBD2 (5 bases). The CDR3 length is 15 residues. Germline CDR1 reads LNHNV; CDR2 reads YYDKDF (reference sequence). V was clipped by 0 bases and J by 1 base, with 10 bases between them. The CDR3 reads CATSRDLDYSYEQYF. CDR3 DNA: TGTGCCACCAGCAGAGATCTTGACTATTCCTACGAGCAGTACTTC.

For this clone: The junction departs from the called germline gene at one end, perhaps through a read error. The CDR3 region has the DNA TGTGCCAGCAGCTTAGATCGACTAGCGGGCTCCCCCGGGGGTTTT. Translating it yields CASSLDRLAGSPGGF. The chain employs TRBV11-2 and TRBJ2-3, with 10 bases fitting TRBD2. The CDR3 is made up of 15 amino acids. Germline lookup yields CDR1 SGHAT and CDR2 FQNNGV. The variable domain in full, completed from reference TRBV11-2 and TRBJ2-3, reads EAGVAQSPRYKIIEKRQSVAFWCNPISGHATLYWYQQILGQGPKLLIQFQNNGVVDDSQLPKDRFSAERLKGVDSTLKIQPAKLEDSAVYLCASSLDRLAGSPGGFGPGTRLTVL.

The V gene is TRBV3-1 (or the pseudogene TRBV3-2), the J gene TRBJ1-1; the D gene is possibly TRBD1 (6 bases). CDR3 length: 13 residues. Deletions cut 4 bases from V and 8 bases from J, with 14 bases between. Per germline, CDR1 LGHDT and CDR2 YNNKEL (reference sequence). CDR3 sequence (DNA): TGTGCCAGCAGCCCCCAAATCGGGACAGAAGCTTTCTTT. Translating gives CASSPQIGTEAFF.

This clone showed up just a few times. The sample contains more than one DNA sequence encoding this CDR3. The genes are TRBV5-1 and TRBJ1-2; D is undetermined. Germline V lookup: CDR1 SGHRS, CDR2 YFSETQ. The CDR3 loop spans 13 amino acids. V lost 0 bases, J lost 4 bases, and 7 bases lay in between. CDR3 coding DNA: TGCGCCAGCAGCTTGGGGGCAGCCTATGGCTACACCTTC. Residues: CASSLGAAYGYTF.

In the case of this clone: One end of the junction is discordant with germline, which a read error may explain. The rearrangement joins TRBV7-9 to TRBJ2-7; D ambiguous. Germline V gene data show CDR1 as SEHNR and CDR2 as FQNEAQ (reference sequence). The CDR3 length is 11 residues. The CDR3: CVSSPNYEQYF. The CDR3 DNA reads as TGTGTCAGCAGCCCAAACTACGAGCAGTACTTC.

The rearrangement uses TRBV18 and TRBJ2-5; D may match TRBD1 or TRBD2 (5 bases each). Germline V gene sequence: CDR1 KGHSH, CDR2 LQKENI. Trimming pared 8 bases from V and 5 bases from J, leaving 12 bases between. The CDR3 has 12 amino acids. The CDR3 is CASHGTFETQYF. CDR3 nucleotide sequence: TGTGCCAGCCACGGGACGTTCGAGACCCAGTACTTC. The full variable domain, completed using reference TRBV18 and TRBJ2-5, is NAGVMQNPRHLVRRRGQEARLRCSPMKGHSHVYWYRQLPEEGLKFMVYLQKENIIDESGMPKERFSAEFPKEGPSILRIQQVVRGDSAAYFCASHGTFETQYFGPGTRLLVL.

The V and J genes are TRBV19 and TRBJ2-5; D uncertain. From germline, CDR1 is LNHDA and CDR2 SQIVND (reference sequence). The CDR3 sequence is 13 residues long. Trimming left V 8 bases short and J 2 bases short, with 12 bases between. The DNA of the CDR3 is TGTGCCAGTGCCTACGGAGCTCAAGAGACCCAGTACTTC. It yields the protein CASAYGAQETQYF.

The genes are TRBV4-3 and TRBJ1-6; D not resolved. Trimming cost V 1 base and J 4 bases, with 8 bases left between them. The CDR3 runs 15 residues. CDR1 is LGHNA, CDR2 YSLEER, per germline. This chain's CDR3 is CASSQVAGYNSPLHF. The CDR3 nucleotides are TGCGCCAGCAGCCAAGTTGCCGGGTATAATTCACCCCTCCACTTT.

A single count supports this clone. The chain carries TRBV5-1 and TRBJ2-2, with 10 bases fitting TRBD1. V was pared by 9 bases and J by 2 bases, with 13 bases of the junction left unmatched. This CDR3 is built from 17 residues. Germline loops: CDR1 SGHRS, CDR2 YFSETQ. The CDR3 nucleotides read TGCGCCAACAGAGGAGCCGGGACAGGGGACAACACCGGGGAGCTGTTTTTT. It is translated as CANRGAGTGDNTGELFF.

A few counts support this clone. As DNA, the CDR3 is TGTGCCAGCCGCTCGGACACTGGGGCCAACGTCCTGACTTTC. Protein product: CASRSDTGANVLTF. The chain joins TRBV6-4 to TRBJ2-6; maybe TRBD1 (5 bases). This CDR3 region has 14 residues. From germline, CDR1 is MRHNA and CDR2 SNTAGT. Trimming took off 8 bases at V and 2 bases at J, with 10 bases between the two ends.

The chain has TRBV4-3 and TRBJ1-2, with D tentatively TRBD1 (5 bases). V was pared by 2 bases and J by 8 bases, with 18 bases between. The CDR3 totals 15 residues. CDR1 is LGHNA and CDR2 is YSLEER in the germline V gene. CDR3 sequence: CASSQWGRGESGYTF. CDR3 bases: TGCGCCAGCAGCCAATGGGGGAGAGGGGAGTCGGGCTACACCTTC.

The chain uses TRBV11-1 and TRBJ2-1; D gene unclear. Trimming removed 0 bases at V and 8 bases at J, with 8 bases between. Germline V gene lookup returns CDR1 SGHAT and CDR2 FQDESV (reference sequence). CDR3 size: 13 residues. CDR3 DNA sequence: TGTGCCAGCAGCTTAGCGTGGATCGATGAGCAGTTCTTC. This gives the protein CASSLAWIDEQFF.